This TCR beta chain was sequenced in a study of technical replicates of blood from several donors. Trimming removed 4 bases from V and 0 bases from J, with 11 bases in between. The CDR3 is 15 residues long. Germline loops: CDR1 SGDLS, CDR2 YYNGEE. Only in-frame clones appear in the TCRdb table, and some are missing; sequencing was by immunoSEQ multiplex PCR. The sample lists roughly 82,000 clones, nearly 96% seen once, with 0.3% to 0.45% in the top ten. The V call is TRBV9, the J call TRBJ2-1; D not resolved. The sample consisted of T cells isolated from PBMCs. This receptor was taken from a human donor in good health. The CDR3 DNA sequence: TGTGCCAGCAGCCTGACTCTAAGCTCCTACAATGAGCAGTTCTTC. Amino acids: CASSLTLSSYNEQFF.